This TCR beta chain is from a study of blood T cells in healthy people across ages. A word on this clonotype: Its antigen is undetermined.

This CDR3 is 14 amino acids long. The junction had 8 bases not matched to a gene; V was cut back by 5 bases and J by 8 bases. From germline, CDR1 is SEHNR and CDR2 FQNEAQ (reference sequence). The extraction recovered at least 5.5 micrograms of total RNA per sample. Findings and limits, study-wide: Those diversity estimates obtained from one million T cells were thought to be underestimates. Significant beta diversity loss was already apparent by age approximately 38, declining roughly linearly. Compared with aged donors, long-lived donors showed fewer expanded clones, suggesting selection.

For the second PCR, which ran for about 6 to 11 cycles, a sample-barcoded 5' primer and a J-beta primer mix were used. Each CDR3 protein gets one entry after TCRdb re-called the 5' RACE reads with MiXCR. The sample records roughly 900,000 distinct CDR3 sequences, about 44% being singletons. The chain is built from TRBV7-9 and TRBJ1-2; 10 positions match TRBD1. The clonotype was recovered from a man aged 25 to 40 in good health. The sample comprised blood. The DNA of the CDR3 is TGTGCCAGCAGCGGACCCGGGACAGGGGACGGCTACACCTTC. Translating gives CASSGPGTGDGYTF.